Below are 12 T cell receptor beta chains sequenced from a single sample in a study of T cell changes during pregnancy in multiple sclerosis. Clones were read by immunoSEQ multiplex PCR, and TCRdb kept only the in-frame ones, dropping some. The sample shows under 50,000 clones, almost 95% of them seen only once. The sample in question was CD8+ T cells from peripheral blood mononuclear cells, obtained in the first trimester of pregnancy. The source of these receptors is a female donor with multiple sclerosis, enrolled in a pregnancy study.

This chain links TRBV27 with TRBJ2-7; 7 nucleotides align to TRBD2. Germline-derived CDR1 and CDR2 are MNHEY and SMNVEV (reference sequence). The CDR3 length is 13 residues. V dropped 5 bases and J dropped 6; count of bases not matched to a gene: 7. CDR3 nucleotide sequence: TGTGCCAGCAGTCCTCGCGGGGGACGCGAGCAGTACTTC. Amino acid sequence: CASSPRGGREQYF.

The chain carries TRBV7-9 and TRBJ2-1; 12 nucleotides line up with TRBD1. V gave up 4 bases and J gave up 10 bases; unmatched junction bases: 11. From germline, CDR1 is SEHNR and CDR2 FQNEAQ (reference sequence). This CDR3 comprises 16 residues. Here the CDR3 reads CASSSGAGQGAGEQFF. The CDR3 nucleotides read TGTGCCAGCAGCTCTGGGGCGGGACAGGGGGCAGGGGAGCAGTTCTTC.

A few counts support this clone. The V gene is TRBV6-5, the J gene TRBJ2-7; possible D gene TRBD1, 6 bases. The germline V and J ends were trimmed by 7 bases and 4 bases, with 14 bases remaining between them. The CDR3 length is 13 residues. Per germline, CDR1 MNHEY and CDR2 SVGAGI. In DNA, the CDR3 is TGTGCCAGCAACTCAGGGGAAGCATACGAGCAGTACTTC. Its translation is CASNSGEAYEQYF.

The chain combines TRBV9 with TRBJ2-2, with 10 bases matching TRBD1. The CDR3 spans 15 residues. CDR1 and CDR2 from the germline V gene are SGDLS and YYNGEE. V lost 5 bases and J lost 5; bases outside the gene matches: 6. Written as DNA, the CDR3 is TGTGCCAGCAGTGCGGGACAGGGGAGAACCGGGGAGCTGTTTTTT. It translates to CASSAGQGRTGELFF.

V and J are TRBV27 and TRBJ1-5; TRBD1 is a possible D gene (5 bases). V gave up 6 bases and J gave up 3 bases, with 12 bases separating them. This CDR3 is built from 14 residues. The V gene's germline CDR1 is MNHEY and CDR2 SMNVEV (reference sequence). The CDR3 nucleotides read TGTGCCAGCAGGTCAGTAGGGGCCAATCAGCCCCAGCATTTT. Protein product: CASRSVGANQPQHF.

The genes are TRBV19 and TRBJ2-1; D is possibly TRBD2 (6 bases). Trimming shortened V by 7 bases and J by 8 bases, and 12 bases separated the two germline ends. The CDR3 spans 12 residues. Germline V gene sequence: CDR1 LNHDA, CDR2 SQIVND (reference sequence). CDR3 sequence reads: CASIGGPDEQFF. CDR3 DNA sequence: TGTGCCAGTATCGGGGGTCCGGATGAGCAGTTCTTC.

This chain links TRBV20-1 with TRBJ2-1; maybe TRBD2 (6 bases). V lost 5 bases and J lost 12, with 11 bases in between. The CDR3 has 10 residues. CDR1 and CDR2 (germline): DFQATT, SNEGSKA (reference sequence). CDR3 in amino acids: CSAHTGGQFF. The CDR3 DNA follows: TGCAGTGCTCACACCGGGGGGCAGTTCTTC.

The chain joins TRBV14 to TRBJ2-2, with a tentative D call TRBD2 (6 bases). Germline-derived CDR1 and CDR2 are SGHDN and FVKESK. V lost 11 bases and J 4 bases, leaving 23 bases between the germline ends. The CDR3 spans 16 residues. The CDR3 bases are TGTGCCTCCATGCCGGAACCCGGTAGCGGCACCGGGGAGCTGTTTTTT. Translating it yields CASMPEPGSGTGELFF.

The J gene is TRBJ2-2, the V gene TRBV4-1, with 9 nucleotides matching TRBD2. Germline values: CDR1 MGHRA, CDR2 YSYEKL. Trimming took 5 bases from V and 7 from J; bases not matched to a gene: 11. CDR3 length: 16 amino acids. The CDR3 DNA reads TGCGCCAGCAGCAAATTTTTAGCGGGAGCTAGCGGGGAGCTGTTTTTT. Protein product: CASSKFLAGASGELFF.

V and J are TRBV10-3 and TRBJ2-6; no firm D call. The V gene lost 10 bases and the J gene lost 3 bases, with 10 bases spanning the gap. The CDR3 consists of 13 residues. The V gene's germline CDR1 is ENHRY and CDR2 SYGVKD. The chain's CDR3 is CATSTGGANVLTF. CDR3 bases: TGTGCCACTTCAACGGGTGGGGCCAACGTCCTGACTTTC.

The J gene is TRBJ1-1, the V gene TRBV6-5; D gene ambiguous. Trimming pared 1 base from V and 2 bases from J, leaving 8 bases between. Germline CDR1 MNHEY, CDR2 SVGAGI. This CDR3 comprises 14 residues. The CDR3, as DNA: TGTGCCAGCAGTTACTATGAGGGAAACACTGAAGCTTTCTTT. Amino acids: CASSYYEGNTEAFF.

V and J are TRBV27 and TRBJ2-3; tentatively, D is TRBD2 (5 bases). This CDR3 has 17 residues. Germline V gives CDR1 MNHEY, CDR2 SMNVEV (reference sequence). With 2 bases removed from V and 2 bases from J, the gap between germline ends came to 17 bases. The DNA of the CDR3 is TGTGCCAGCAGTTTACTACTAGGAGAGGCCCCCACAGATACGCAGTATTTT. Its protein product is CASSLLLGEAPTDTQYF.